The next 12 T cell receptor beta chains were all read from a single sample in a study of blood T cell repertoires in COVID-19. Profiling relied on immunoSEQ multiplex PCR, and the TCRdb table lists in-frame clones only, not all of them. Seen here are 95,000 to 150,000 clones, nearly 90% observed once, and the top ten hold approximately 1%. Sequencing was performed on peripheral blood. The source of these receptors is an elderly woman with acute or convalescent COVID-19.

The chain couples TRBV5-1 to TRBJ1-1, with D unresolved. Trimming left V 1 base short and J 1 base short, with 11 bases between. The CDR3 has 15 residues. The V gene's germline CDR1 is SGHRS and CDR2 YFSETQ. The DNA of the CDR3 is TGCGCCAGCAGCTTGCAGGCCCCCCCGAACACTGAAGCTTTCTTT. Its protein is CASSLQAPPNTEAFF.

This clone was counted a few times. The J gene is TRBJ2-1, the V gene TRBV11-2, with a possible D match to TRBD2 (6 bases). The CDR3 is 17 amino acids. CDR1 is SGHAT, CDR2 FQNNGV, per germline. Trimming took off 5 bases at V and 6 bases at J, with 23 bases between the two ends. The CDR3: CASSPGGSISGSNEQFF. The CDR3 nucleotides are TGTGCCAGCAGCCCCGGAGGGAGTATTTCGGGCAGCAATGAGCAGTTCTTC.

This chain uses TRBV3-1 (or the pseudogene TRBV3-2) with TRBJ2-6, with TRBD1 matching 10 bases. Germline values: CDR1 LGHDT, CDR2 YNNKEL (reference sequence). The CDR3 consists of 18 residues. Trimming took 0 bases from V and 4 from J; bases not matched to a gene: 6. CDR3 amino acids: CASSQDPTGGVGANVLTF. CDR3 DNA: TGTGCCAGCAGCCAAGATCCGACAGGGGGCGTCGGGGCCAACGTCCTGACTTTC.

This rearrangement joins TRBV27 to TRBJ1-3; D is ambiguous. Germline assignment: CDR1 MNHEY and CDR2 SMNVEV (reference sequence). CDR3 size: 13 residues. Trimming left V 5 bases short and J 0 bases short, with 5 bases between. CDR3 amino acids: CASSPHSGNTIYF. As DNA, the CDR3 is TGTGCCAGCAGTCCCCACTCTGGAAACACCATATATTTT.

The genes are TRBV5-4 and TRBJ1-5; D might be TRBD1 (6 bases). Germline CDR1 SGHNT, CDR2 YYREEE (reference sequence). CDR3 length: 15 residues. Between the trimmed V and J ends, which lost 4 bases and 5 bases, there was a span of 16 bases. CDR3 nucleotide sequence: TGTGCCAGCAGCCAAGACCCTGGGGGCTATCAGCCCCAGCATTTT. It translates to CASSQDPGGYQPQHF.

This clone has only a few counts. The CDR3 sequence: CASSIDHLGTLEGYNEQFF. The DNA of the CDR3 is TGTGCCAGTAGTATAGATCATTTGGGGACTCTCGAGGGCTACAATGAGCAGTTCTTC. The chain combines TRBV19 with TRBJ2-1; D might be TRBD2 (6 bases). Trimming shortened V by 0 bases and J by 3 bases, and 21 bases separated the two germline ends. This CDR3 spans 19 amino acids. Germline lookup yields CDR1 LNHDA and CDR2 SQIVND (reference sequence).

This clone was counted a single time. The genes are TRBV25-1 and TRBJ2-7; maybe TRBD2 (6 bases). Germline values: CDR1 MGHDK, CDR2 SYGVNS. This CDR3 contains 14 residues. Between the trimmed V and J ends, which lost 8 bases and 7 bases, there was a span of 21 bases. DNA for the CDR3: TGTGCCAGCGGGAGGTCGAGCGGGCCTTTTGAGCAGTACTTC. This translates into CASGRSSGPFEQYF.

The CDR3 region is CASSSDRGRYEQYF. DNA of the CDR3: TGTGCCAGCAGCTCGGACAGGGGAAGATACGAGCAGTACTTC. The chain is built from TRBV5-6 and TRBJ2-7; 9 bases map to TRBD1. Germline assignment: CDR1 SGHDT and CDR2 YYEEEE. The CDR3 sequence is 14 residues long. The V and J ends lost 3 bases and 4 bases, in that order; junction bases with no gene match: 5.

This clone showed up just a few times. V and J are TRBV6-5 and TRBJ2-1; tentative D call: TRBD2 (6 bases). From germline, CDR1 is MNHEY and CDR2 SVGAGI. V dropped 2 bases and J dropped 10 bases, with 12 bases sitting between them. This CDR3 comprises 13 residues. The CDR3 region is CASSYTTRGEQFF. The CDR3 DNA sequence: TGTGCCAGCAGTTACACGACTAGAGGCGAGCAGTTCTTC.

The V gene is TRBV19, the J gene TRBJ1-6; D might be TRBD1 (6 bases). The germline gives CDR1 LNHDA, CDR2 SQIVND (reference sequence). Trimming removed 6 bases at V and 5 bases at J, with 8 bases between. This CDR3 comprises 13 residues. The CDR3 sequence is CASSRTDNSPLHF. The CDR3 DNA is TGTGCCAGTAGCAGGACAGATAATTCACCCCTCCACTTT.

The rearrangement links TRBV3-1 (or the pseudogene TRBV3-2) to TRBJ2-2; the match to TRBD2 covers 8 bases. V was clipped by 3 bases and J by 5 bases; unmatched bases: 11. The CDR3 runs 17 residues. Per the germline V gene, CDR1 is LGHDT and CDR2 is YNNKEL (reference sequence). CDR3 sequence: CASSQPGAGGGTGELFF. The CDR3 DNA reads as TGTGCCAGCAGCCAGCCTGGTGCGGGGGGAGGGACCGGGGAGCTGTTTTTT.

V and J are TRBV18 and TRBJ1-1, with D hard to call. This CDR3 spans 13 amino acids. V was trimmed by 1 base and J by 4 bases, leaving 7 bases between them. Germline loops: CDR1 KGHSH, CDR2 LQKENI. CDR3 coding DNA: TGTGCCAGCTCACCACGGGAGGGCACTGAAGCTTTCTTT. It translates to CASSPREGTEAFF. The complete variable domain, with remaining parts taken from reference TRBV18 and TRBJ1-1, reads NAGVMQNPRHLVRRRGQEARLRCSPMKGHSHVYWYRQLPEEGLKFMVYLQKENIIDESGMPKERFSAEFPKEGPSILRIQQVVRGDSAAYFCASSPREGTEAFFGQGTRLTVV.